Listed below are T cell receptor beta chains from one sample, sequenced in a study of response to subunit inactivated influenza vaccine. Each CDR3 protein gets one entry after TCRdb re-called the RT-PCR reads with MiXCR. The sample contains 500,000 to 600,000 distinct CDR3 sequences, over 10% of which appear only once. The sequencing used PBMCs from blood, collected about 6 weeks after vaccination. All receptors derive from a man aged 45-60 years who received an inactivated influenza vaccine. CDR3s leave out the opening cysteine and the closing phenylalanine or tryptophan. A D gene is named only where the DNA matches it firmly. Clone size is given for some rows only: seen once, a few or many times, or a class if the clone is expanded.

CDR3 protein	D gene	V gene	J gene	clone size
ASSQVLSDYGYT	-	TRBV4-3	TRBJ1-2	few
SVGADSATEAF	-	TRBV29-1	TRBJ1-1	-
SAIPGTYNEQF	-	TRBV20-1	TRBJ2-1	many
ASSPAGTSGEQF	TRBD2	TRBV12-3/TRBV12-4	TRBJ2-1	few
ASSNRQGIRLDTGELF	-	TRBV21-1	TRBJ2-2	few
ASSLIGTGEYGYT	TRBD1	TRBV27	TRBJ1-2	many
ASTLGLQGTGGSYEQY	TRBD1	TRBV6-2/TRBV6-3	TRBJ2-7	many
ASSLVRSPSTETQY	-	TRBV7-2	TRBJ2-5	few
ASSPSQASYEQY	-	TRBV18	TRBJ2-7	-
ASSQEQRLEQF	-	TRBV7-7	TRBJ2-1	few
ASSPTPGGVTNEQF	TRBD2	TRBV27	TRBJ2-1	few
ASSAQRDPDTPYEQY	-	TRBV25-1	TRBJ2-7	many
SARTDRGETQY	TRBD1	TRBV20-1	TRBJ2-5	-
ASSLGAASGAYEQY	TRBD2	TRBV5-1	TRBJ2-7	few
ASIPDRGYEQY	TRBD1	TRBV2	TRBJ2-7	-
ASSPGLAGANSYNEQF	TRBD2	TRBV11-2	TRBJ2-1	few
ASSYGQAPYNEQF	TRBD1	TRBV11-2	TRBJ2-1	-
ASSFVSWGGELF	-	TRBV12-3/TRBV12-4	TRBJ2-2	few
ARGSGATYEQY	-	TRBV7-9	TRBJ2-7	-
ASKEGVDYGYT	-	TRBV19	TRBJ1-2	-
ASCPWRDTEAF	-	TRBV7-9	TRBJ1-1	-
SARVSSGRYEQY	TRBD2	TRBV20-1	TRBJ2-7	few
ASSLDLGSVFPDTQY	-	TRBV11-3	TRBJ2-3	-
ASSLVYQNEQF	-	TRBV5-1	TRBJ2-1	few
ASSADRGRSPLH	TRBD1	TRBV5-6	TRBJ1-6	many
SAGDRGHYGYT	TRBD1	TRBV20-1	TRBJ1-2	few
ASSLWGYNSPLH	-	TRBV7-9	TRBJ1-6	many
ASRYLAGRTDTQY	TRBD2	TRBV6-5	TRBJ2-3	few
SARDLAGVSYEQY	TRBD2	TRBV20-1	TRBJ2-7	many
SVDVVGTDTQY	-	TRBV29-1	TRBJ2-3	-
ASSVGGYQETQY	-	TRBV25-1	TRBJ2-5	few
ASSLGGTLGQETQY	-	TRBV5-1	TRBJ2-5	-
ACRRDRVLYNEQF	TRBD1	TRBV7-9	TRBJ2-1	many
SARRRGGDTQY	TRBD2	TRBV20-1	TRBJ2-3	few
ASSSGRVAGAGEQF	TRBD2	TRBV7-3	TRBJ2-1	once
ASSSGLAGVSTQY	TRBD2	TRBV5-1	TRBJ2-5	-
ASSFWAGANVLT	-	TRBV12-3/TRBV12-4	TRBJ2-6	few
ASSLYRGQDTQY	TRBD1	TRBV12-3/TRBV12-4	TRBJ2-3	many
ASSQGTGGNYNEQF	TRBD1	TRBV14	TRBJ2-1	many
ASSYSRVYEQY	-	TRBV6-2/TRBV6-3	TRBJ2-7	few
ASSQDLTGNSYEQY	-	TRBV3-1	TRBJ2-7	few
ASSLPAGGSDTQY	TRBD2	TRBV3-1	TRBJ2-3	few
ASSSTRANVLT	-	TRBV7-9	TRBJ2-6	-
ALSELAGGAFNTGELF	TRBD2	TRBV3-1	TRBJ2-2	once
SASTSGFSTDTQY	TRBD2	TRBV20-1	TRBJ2-3	-
SVRFSGANVLT	-	TRBV29-1	TRBJ2-6	few
ASSEAHQGPGRDLEQY	-	TRBV2	TRBJ2-7	few
ASRKWTSGDNEQF	TRBD2	TRBV6-1	TRBJ2-1	-
ASKLNTGTSNLGEQF	TRBD2	TRBV6-1	TRBJ2-1	-
ASSPDRGRGNEQF	TRBD1	TRBV4-1	TRBJ2-1	-
ASSQTGGSSYEQY	TRBD1	TRBV28	TRBJ2-7	few
ASSTGWAQETQY	-	TRBV25-1	TRBJ2-5	-
ASSPSLGELF	-	TRBV7-9	TRBJ2-2	few
SVVEGVNQPQH	-	TRBV29-1	TRBJ1-5	-
ASSQDPMNTEAF	-	TRBV4-3	TRBJ1-1	few